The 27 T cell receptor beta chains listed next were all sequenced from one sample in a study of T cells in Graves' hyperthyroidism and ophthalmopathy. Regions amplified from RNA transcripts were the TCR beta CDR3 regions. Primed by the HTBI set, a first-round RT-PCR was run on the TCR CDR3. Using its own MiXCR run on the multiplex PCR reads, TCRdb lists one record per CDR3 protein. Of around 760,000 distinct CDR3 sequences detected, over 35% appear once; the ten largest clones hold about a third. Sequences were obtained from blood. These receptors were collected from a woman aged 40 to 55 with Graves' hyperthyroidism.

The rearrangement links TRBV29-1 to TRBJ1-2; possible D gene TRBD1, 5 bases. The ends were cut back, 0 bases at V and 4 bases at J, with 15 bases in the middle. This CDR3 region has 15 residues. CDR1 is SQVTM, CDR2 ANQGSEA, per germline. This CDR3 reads CSVEESGTKGYGYTF. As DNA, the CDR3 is TGCAGCGTTGAAGAGTCCGGGACTAAGGGCTATGGCTACACCTTC.

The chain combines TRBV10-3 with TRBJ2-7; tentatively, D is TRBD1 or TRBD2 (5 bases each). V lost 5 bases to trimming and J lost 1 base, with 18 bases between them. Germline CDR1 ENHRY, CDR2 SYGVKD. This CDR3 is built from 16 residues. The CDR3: CAISTPLGTGSYEQYF. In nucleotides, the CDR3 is TGTGCCATCAGTACCCCCTTGGGGACGGGTTCCTACGAGCAGTACTTC.

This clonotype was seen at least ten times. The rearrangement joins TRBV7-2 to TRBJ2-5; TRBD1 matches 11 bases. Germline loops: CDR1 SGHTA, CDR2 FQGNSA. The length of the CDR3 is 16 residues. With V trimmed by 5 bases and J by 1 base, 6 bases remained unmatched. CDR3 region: CASSKDRGLIQETQYF. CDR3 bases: TGTGCCAGCAGCAAGGACAGGGGGCTGATCCAAGAGACCCAGTACTTC.

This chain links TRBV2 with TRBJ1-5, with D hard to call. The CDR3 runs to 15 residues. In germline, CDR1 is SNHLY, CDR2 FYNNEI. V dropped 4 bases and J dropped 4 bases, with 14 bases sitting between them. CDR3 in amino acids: CASSGEDLSNQPQHF. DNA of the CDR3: TGTGCCAGCAGTGGGGAGGATCTATCTAATCAGCCCCAGCATTTT.

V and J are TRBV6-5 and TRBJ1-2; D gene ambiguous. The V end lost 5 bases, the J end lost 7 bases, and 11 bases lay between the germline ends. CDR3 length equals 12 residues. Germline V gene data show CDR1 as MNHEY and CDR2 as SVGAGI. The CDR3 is CASSLNTFGYTF. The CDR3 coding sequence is TGTGCCAGCAGTCTCAACACCTTTGGCTACACCTTC.

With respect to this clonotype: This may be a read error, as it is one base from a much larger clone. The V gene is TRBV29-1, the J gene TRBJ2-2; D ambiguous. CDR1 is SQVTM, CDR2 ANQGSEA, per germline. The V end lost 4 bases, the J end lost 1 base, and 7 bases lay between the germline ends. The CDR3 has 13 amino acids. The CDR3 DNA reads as TGCAGCGTTGGAGGCGGGAACACCGGGGAGCTGTTTTTT. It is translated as CSVGGGNTGELFF.

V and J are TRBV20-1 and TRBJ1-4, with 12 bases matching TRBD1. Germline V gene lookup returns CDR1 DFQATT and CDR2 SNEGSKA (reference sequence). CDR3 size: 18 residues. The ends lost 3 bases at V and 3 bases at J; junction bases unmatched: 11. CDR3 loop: CSASTPGTGGASNEKLFF. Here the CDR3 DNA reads TGCAGTGCTAGCACTCCCGGGACAGGGGGCGCTTCTAATGAAAAACTGTTTTTT.

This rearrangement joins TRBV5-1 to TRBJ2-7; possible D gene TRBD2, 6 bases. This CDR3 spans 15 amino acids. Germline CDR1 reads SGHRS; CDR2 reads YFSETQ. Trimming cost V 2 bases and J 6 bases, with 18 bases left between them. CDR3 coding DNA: TGCGCCAGCAGCTTTGATACCGGGCCAGCGGGCGAGCAGTACTTC. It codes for CASSFDTGPAGEQYF.

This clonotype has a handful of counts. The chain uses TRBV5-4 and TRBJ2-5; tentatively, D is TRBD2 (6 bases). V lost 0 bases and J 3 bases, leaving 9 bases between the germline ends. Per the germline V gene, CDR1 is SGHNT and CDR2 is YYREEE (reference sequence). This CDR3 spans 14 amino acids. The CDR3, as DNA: TGTGCCAGCAGCTTGGTCGGGGGTAAAGAGACCCAGTACTTC. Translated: CASSLVGGKETQYF.

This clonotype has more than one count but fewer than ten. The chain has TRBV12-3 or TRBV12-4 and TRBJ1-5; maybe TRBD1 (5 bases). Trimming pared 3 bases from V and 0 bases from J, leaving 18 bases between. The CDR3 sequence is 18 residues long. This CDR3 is CASSFRWQGSYSNQPQHF. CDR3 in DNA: TGTGCCAGCAGTTTTCGTTGGCAGGGAAGCTATAGCAATCAGCCCCAGCATTTT.

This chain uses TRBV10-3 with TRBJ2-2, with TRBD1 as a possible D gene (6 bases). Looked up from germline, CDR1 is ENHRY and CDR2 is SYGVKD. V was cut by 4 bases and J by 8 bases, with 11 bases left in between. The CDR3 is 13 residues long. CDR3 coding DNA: TGTGCCATCAGTGCACTAGGGACAGGGGAGCTGTTTTTT. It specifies CAISALGTGELFF.

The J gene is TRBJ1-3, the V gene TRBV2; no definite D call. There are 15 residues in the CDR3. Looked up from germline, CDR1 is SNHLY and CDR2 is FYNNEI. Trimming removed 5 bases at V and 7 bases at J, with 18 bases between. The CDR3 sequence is CASSLSPGSGNTIYF. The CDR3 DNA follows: TGTGCCAGCAGTTTATCTCCAGGCTCGGGGAACACCATATATTTT.

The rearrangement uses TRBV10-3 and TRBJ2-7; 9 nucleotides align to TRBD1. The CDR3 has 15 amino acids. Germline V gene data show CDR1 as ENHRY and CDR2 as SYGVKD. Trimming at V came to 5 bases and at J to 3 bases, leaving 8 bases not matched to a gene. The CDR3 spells CAISPQGAYLYEQYF. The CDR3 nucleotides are TGTGCCATCAGTCCACAGGGGGCCTACCTCTACGAGCAGTACTTC.

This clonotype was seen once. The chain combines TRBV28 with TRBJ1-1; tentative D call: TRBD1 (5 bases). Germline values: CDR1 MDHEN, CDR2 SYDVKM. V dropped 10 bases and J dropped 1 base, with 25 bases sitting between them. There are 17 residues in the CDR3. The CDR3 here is CATELPFGREGNTEAFF. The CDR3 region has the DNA TGTGCCACCGAATTACCTTTTGGCAGGGAAGGGAACACTGAAGCTTTCTTT.

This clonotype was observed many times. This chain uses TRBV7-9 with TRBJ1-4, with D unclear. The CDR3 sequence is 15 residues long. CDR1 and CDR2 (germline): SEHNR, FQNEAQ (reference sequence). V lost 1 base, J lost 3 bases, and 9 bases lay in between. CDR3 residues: CASSLGRDPNEKLFF. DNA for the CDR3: TGTGCCAGCAGCTTAGGGCGGGATCCTAATGAAAAACTGTTTTTT.

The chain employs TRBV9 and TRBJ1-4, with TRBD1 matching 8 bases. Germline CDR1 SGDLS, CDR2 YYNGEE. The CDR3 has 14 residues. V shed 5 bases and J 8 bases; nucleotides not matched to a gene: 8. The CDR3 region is CASSRRRGREKLFF. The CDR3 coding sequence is TGTGCCAGCAGTCGACGCAGGGGGCGGGAAAAACTGTTTTTT.

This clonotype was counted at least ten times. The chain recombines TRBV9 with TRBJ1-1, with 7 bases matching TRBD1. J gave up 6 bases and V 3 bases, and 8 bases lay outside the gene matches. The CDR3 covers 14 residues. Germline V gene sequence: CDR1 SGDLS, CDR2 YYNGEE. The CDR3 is CASSALDRDPEAFF. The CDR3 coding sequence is TGTGCCAGCAGCGCATTAGACAGGGACCCTGAAGCTTTCTTT.

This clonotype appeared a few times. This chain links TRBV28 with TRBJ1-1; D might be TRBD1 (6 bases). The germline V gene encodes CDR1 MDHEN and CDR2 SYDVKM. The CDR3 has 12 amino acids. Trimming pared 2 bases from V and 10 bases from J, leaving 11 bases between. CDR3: CASSLQGLRAFF. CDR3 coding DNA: TGTGCCAGCAGTTTACAGGGGCTCAGAGCTTTCTTT.

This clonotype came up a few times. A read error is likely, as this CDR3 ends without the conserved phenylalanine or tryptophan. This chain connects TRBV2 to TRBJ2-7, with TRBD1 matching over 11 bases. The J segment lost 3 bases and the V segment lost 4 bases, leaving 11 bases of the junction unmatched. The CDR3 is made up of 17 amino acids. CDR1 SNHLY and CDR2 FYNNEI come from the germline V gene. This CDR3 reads CASSVQDRGRLLYEQYS. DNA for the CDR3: TGTGCCAGCAGTGTACAGGACAGGGGGCGGCTTCTCTACGAGCAGTACTCC.

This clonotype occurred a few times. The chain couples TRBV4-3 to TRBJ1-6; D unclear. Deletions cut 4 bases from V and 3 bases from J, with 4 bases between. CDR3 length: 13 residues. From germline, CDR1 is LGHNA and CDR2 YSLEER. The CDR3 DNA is TGCGCCAGCAGCCTGAACTATAATTCACCCCTCCACTTT. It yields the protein CASSLNYNSPLHF.

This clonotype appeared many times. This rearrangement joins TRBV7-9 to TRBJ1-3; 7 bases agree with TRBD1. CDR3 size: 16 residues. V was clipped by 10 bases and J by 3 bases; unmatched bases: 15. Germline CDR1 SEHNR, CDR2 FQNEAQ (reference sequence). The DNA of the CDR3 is TGTGCCACCTCGACAGGGACCTTTGTAATTGGAAACACCATATATTTT. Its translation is CATSTGTFVIGNTIYF.

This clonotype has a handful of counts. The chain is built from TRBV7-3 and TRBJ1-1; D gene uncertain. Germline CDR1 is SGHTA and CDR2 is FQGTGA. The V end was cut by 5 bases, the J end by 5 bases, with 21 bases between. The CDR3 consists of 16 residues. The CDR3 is CASSVRLSVIRTEAFF. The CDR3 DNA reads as TGTGCCAGCAGCGTACGGCTTAGCGTCATTCGTACTGAAGCTTTCTTT.

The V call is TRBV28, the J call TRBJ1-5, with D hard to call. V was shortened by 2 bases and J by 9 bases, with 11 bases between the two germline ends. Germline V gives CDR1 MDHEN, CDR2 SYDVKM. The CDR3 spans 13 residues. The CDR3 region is CASSLGSTGPQHF. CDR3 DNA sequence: TGTGCCAGCAGTTTAGGGTCCACGGGGCCCCAGCATTTT. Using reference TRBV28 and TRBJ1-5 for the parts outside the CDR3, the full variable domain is DVKVTQSSRYLVKRTGEKVFLECVQDMDHENMFWYRQDPGLGLRLIYFSYDVKMKEKGDIPEGYSVSREKKERFSLILESASTNQTSMYLCASSLGSTGPQHFGDGTRLSIL.

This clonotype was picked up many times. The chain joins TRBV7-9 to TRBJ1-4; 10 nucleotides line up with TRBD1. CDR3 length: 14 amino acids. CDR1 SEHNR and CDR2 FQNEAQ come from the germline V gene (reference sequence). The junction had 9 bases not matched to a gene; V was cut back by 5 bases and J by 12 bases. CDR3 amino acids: CASSDPGQGVELFF. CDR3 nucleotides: TGTGCCAGCAGCGATCCCGGACAGGGGGTAGAACTGTTTTTT.

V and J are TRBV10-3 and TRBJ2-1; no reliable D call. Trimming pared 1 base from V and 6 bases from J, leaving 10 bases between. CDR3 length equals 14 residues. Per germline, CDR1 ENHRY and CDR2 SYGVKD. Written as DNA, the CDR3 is TGTGCCATCAGTGAGTTGGCGCAGTCCAATGAGCAGTTCTTC. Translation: CAISELAQSNEQFF.

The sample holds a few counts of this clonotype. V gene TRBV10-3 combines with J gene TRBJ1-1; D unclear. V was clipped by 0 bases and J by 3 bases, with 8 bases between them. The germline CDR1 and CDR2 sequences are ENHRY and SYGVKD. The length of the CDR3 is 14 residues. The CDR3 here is CAISESEDYTEAFF. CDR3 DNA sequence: TGTGCCATCAGTGAGTCTGAGGATTACACTGAAGCTTTCTTT.

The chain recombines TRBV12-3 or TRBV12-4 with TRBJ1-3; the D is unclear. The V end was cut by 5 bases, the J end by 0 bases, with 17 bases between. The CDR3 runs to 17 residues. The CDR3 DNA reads TGTGCCAGCAGTCTTCGGACGGATCTGAGCTCTGGAAACACCATATATTTT. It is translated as CASSLRTDLSSGNTIYF.